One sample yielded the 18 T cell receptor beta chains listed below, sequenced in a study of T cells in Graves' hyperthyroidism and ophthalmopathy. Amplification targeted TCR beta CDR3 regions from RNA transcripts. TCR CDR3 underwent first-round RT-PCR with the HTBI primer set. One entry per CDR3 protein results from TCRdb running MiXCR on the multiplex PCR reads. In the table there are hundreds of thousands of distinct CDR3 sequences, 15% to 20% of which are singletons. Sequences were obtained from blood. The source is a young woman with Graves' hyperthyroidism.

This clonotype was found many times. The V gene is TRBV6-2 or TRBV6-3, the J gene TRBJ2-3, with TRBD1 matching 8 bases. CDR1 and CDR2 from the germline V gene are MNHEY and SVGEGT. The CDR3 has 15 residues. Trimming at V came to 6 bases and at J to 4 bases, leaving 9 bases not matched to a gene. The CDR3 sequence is CASSAGTGRPDTQYF. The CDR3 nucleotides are TGTGCCAGCAGCGCCGGGACAGGCAGACCAGATACGCAGTATTTT.

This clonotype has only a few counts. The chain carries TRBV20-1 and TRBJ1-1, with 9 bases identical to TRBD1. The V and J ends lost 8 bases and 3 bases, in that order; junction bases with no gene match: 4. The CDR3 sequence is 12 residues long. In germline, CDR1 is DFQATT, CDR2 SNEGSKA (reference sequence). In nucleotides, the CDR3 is TGCAGTAATGACAGGGGGTACACTGAAGCTTTCTTT. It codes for CSNDRGYTEAFF.

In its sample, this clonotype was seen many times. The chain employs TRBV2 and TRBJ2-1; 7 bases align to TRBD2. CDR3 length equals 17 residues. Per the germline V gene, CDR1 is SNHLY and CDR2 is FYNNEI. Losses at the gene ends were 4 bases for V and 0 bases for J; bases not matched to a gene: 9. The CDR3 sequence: CASSGFGQRGSYNEQFF. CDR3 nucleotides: TGTGCCAGCAGTGGATTCGGGCAGCGGGGCTCCTACAATGAGCAGTTCTTC.

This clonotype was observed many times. The CDR3 coding sequence is TGTGCCAGCAGCTTAGAGCCAGCTTCGGCCCTCCACTTT. It translates to CASSLEPASALHF. This sequence joins TRBV7-2 and TRBJ1-6, with no clear D. The CDR3 has 13 residues. Per germline, CDR1 SGHTA and CDR2 FQGNSA. V lost 1 base and J 14 bases, leaving 12 bases between the germline ends.

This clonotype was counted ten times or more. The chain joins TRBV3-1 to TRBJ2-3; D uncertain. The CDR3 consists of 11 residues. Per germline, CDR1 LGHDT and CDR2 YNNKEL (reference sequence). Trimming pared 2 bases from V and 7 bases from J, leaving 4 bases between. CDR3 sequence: CASSQSYTQYF. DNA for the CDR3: TGTGCCAGCAGCCAATCATATACGCAGTATTTT.

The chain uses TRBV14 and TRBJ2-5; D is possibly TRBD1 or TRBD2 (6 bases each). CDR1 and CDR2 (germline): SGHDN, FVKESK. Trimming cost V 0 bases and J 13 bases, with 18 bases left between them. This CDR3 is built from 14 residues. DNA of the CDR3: TGTGCCAGCAGCCAAGATTCATCGGGGGCCCTATGGTACTTC. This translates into CASSQDSSGALWYF.

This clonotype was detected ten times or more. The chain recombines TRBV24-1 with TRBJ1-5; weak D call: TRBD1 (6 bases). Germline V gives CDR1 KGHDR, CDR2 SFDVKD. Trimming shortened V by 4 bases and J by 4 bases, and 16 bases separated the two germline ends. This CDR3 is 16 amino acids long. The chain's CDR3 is CATSDQDSSTNQPQHF. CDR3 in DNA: TGTGCCACCAGTGACCAGGACAGTTCCACAAATCAGCCCCAGCATTTT.

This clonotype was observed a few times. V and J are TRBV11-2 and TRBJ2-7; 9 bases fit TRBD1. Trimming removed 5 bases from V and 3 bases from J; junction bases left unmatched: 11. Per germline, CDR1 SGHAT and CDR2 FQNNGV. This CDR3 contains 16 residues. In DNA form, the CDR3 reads TGTGCCAGCAGCCCCGGTGCGGGACAGGGCTTCTACGAGCAGTACTTC. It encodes CASSPGAGQGFYEQYF.

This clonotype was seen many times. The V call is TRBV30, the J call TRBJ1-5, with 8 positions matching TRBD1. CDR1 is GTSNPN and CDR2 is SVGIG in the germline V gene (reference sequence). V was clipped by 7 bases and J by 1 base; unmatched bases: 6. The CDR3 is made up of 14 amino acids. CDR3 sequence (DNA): TGTGCCTATTCCCGGGACAGGAGCAATCAGCCCCAGCATTTT. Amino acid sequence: CAYSRDRSNQPQHF.

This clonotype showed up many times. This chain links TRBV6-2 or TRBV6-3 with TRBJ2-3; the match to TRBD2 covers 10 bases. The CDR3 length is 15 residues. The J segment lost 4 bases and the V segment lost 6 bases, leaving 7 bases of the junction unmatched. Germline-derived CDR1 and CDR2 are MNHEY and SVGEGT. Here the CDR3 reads CASRASGSGADTQYF. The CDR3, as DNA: TGTGCCAGCAGAGCTAGCGGGAGCGGAGCAGATACGCAGTATTTT.

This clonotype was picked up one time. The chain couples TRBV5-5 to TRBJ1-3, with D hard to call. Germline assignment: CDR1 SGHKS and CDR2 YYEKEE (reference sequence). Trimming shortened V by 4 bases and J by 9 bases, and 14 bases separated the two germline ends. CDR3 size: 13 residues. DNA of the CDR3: TGTGCCAGCAGCCTCTACCAAGATGGCACCATATATTTT. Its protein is CASSLYQDGTIYF.

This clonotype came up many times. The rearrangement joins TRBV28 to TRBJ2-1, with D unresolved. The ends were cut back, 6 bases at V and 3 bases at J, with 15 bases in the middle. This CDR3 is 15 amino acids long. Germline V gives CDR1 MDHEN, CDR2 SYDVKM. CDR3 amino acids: CASSKYDRNYNEQFF. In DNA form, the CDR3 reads TGTGCCAGCAGCAAATACGATCGAAACTACAATGAGCAGTTCTTC.

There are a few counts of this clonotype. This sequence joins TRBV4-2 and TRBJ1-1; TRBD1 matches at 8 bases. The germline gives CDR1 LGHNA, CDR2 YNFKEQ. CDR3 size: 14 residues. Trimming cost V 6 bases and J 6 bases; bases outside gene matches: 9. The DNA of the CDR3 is TGTGCCAGCAGACACGGACAGGGTAGCTCTGAAGCTTTCTTT. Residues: CASRHGQGSSEAFF.

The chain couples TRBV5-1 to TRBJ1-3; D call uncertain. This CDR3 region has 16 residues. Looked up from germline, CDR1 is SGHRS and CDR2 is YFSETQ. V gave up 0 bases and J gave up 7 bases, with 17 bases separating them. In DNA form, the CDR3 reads TGCGCCAGCAGCTTGGAAGTGACGCGGGGTGGGAACACCATATATTTT. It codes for CASSLEVTRGGNTIYF.

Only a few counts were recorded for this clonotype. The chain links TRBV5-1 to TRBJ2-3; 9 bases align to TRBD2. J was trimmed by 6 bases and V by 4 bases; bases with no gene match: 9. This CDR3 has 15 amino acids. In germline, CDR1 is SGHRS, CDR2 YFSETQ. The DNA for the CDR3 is TGCGCCAGCAGCAATACCGGGACTAGCTCGGATACGCAGTATTTT. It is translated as CASSNTGTSSDTQYF.

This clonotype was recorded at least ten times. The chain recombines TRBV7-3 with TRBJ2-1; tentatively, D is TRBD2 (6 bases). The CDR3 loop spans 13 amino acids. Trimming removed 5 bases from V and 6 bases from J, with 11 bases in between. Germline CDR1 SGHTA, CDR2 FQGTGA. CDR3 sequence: CASSTGTANEQFF. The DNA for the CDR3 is TGTGCCAGCAGCACCGGGACTGCCAATGAGCAGTTCTTC. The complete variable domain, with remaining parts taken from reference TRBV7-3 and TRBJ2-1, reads GAGVSQTPSNKVTEKGKYVELRCDPISGHTALYWYRQSLGQGPEFLIYFQGTGAADDSGLPNDRFFAVRPEGSVSTLKIQRTERGDSAVYLCASSTGTANEQFFGPGTRLTVL.

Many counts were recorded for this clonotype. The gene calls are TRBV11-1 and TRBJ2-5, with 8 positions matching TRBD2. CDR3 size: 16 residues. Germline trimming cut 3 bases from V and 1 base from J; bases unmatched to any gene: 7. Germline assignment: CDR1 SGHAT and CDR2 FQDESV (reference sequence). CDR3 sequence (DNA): TGTGCCAGCAGCTTCGGGCTAGCGGGTATCCAAGAGACCCAGTACTTC. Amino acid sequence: CASSFGLAGIQETQYF.

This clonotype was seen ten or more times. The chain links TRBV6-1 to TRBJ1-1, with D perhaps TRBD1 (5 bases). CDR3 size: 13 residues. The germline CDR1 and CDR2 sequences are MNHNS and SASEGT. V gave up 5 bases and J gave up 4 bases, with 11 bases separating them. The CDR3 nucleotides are TGTGCCAGCAGTCGAAATGGGGCCACTGAAGCTTTCTTT. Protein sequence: CASSRNGATEAFF.